This T cell receptor (beta chain) was sequenced during a study of post-analysis software for immune sequencing data. The wider study: There were relapsing-remitting, secondary progressive and progressive-relapsing multiple sclerosis among the disease courses included. Study-wide results and limits: Controls showed lower frequencies than patients for 5 or 6 TRBV segments, and TRBV5-6, TRBV5-1 and TRBV20-1 were among these. Co-batched samples clustered tightly together by F measure.

This CDR3 contains 15 residues. Germline V gives CDR1 SGHTA, CDR2 FQGNSA. Tagging with unique molecular identifiers was a feature of the TCR beta cDNA libraries. MiXCR was run by TCRdb on the PCR reads, yielding one entry per CDR3 protein. The sample has some 890,000 distinct CDR3 sequences, roughly 58% seen once. Remarks on this clonotype: Its antigen is not known.

The receptor was derived from a girl between 10 and 17 years old with multiple sclerosis. V usage is TRBV7-2 and J usage is TRBJ2-4; perhaps D is TRBD1 or TRBD2 (7 bases each). Near its end, the DNA agrees better with TRBJ2-7, so the J call may be wrong. The material sequenced was blood. The CDR3 DNA follows: TGTGCCAGCAGCTTAAGCGGGACAGATTTCTACGAGCAGTACTTC. Translated: CASSLSGTDFYEQYF.